A selection of T cell receptor beta chains follows, all from one sample in a study of blood T cell repertoires in COVID-19. Here immunoSEQ multiplex PCR was the method, and the copy in TCRdb shows in-frame clones only, minus some. The data hold approximately 500,000 clones, with roughly nine tenths observed a single time. Sequenced material: peripheral blood. The receptors come from a woman between 50 and 59 years old with COVID-19, enrolled during active disease. The CDR3 runs from the conserved cysteine through the conserved F or W. The order of the fields is clone size, V gene, D gene, J gene, CDR3 protein, CDR3 DNA. D genes are given only for firm matches. The size of a clone is reported for some rows only, either as once, few or many, or as a class for expanded clones.

abundance: once; v_gene: TRBV5-4; d_gene: -; j_gene: TRBJ2-7; CDR3aa: CASSPGPGVYEQYF; CDR3nt: TGTGCCAGCAGCCCTGGGCCGGGGGTCTACGAGCAGTACTTC
abundance: -; v_gene: TRBV11-2; d_gene: TRBD1; j_gene: TRBJ2-7; CDR3aa: CASSPGGRYEQYF; CDR3nt: TGTGCCAGCAGCCCAGGGGGTAGGTACGAGCAGTACTTC
abundance: -; v_gene: TRBV9; d_gene: -; j_gene: TRBJ2-7; CDR3aa: CASSVGSTGSYEQYF; CDR3nt: TGTGCCAGCAGCGTAGGATCCACAGGGTCCTACGAGCAGTACTTC
abundance: -; v_gene: TRBV6-6; d_gene: -; j_gene: TRBJ2-7; CDR3aa: CASSERRTYEQYF; CDR3nt: TGTGCCAGCAGCGAGAGAAGAACCTACGAGCAGTACTTC
abundance: -; v_gene: TRBV5-1; d_gene: -; j_gene: TRBJ1-2; CDR3aa: CASSLDARLNYGYTF; CDR3nt: TGCGCCAGCAGCTTGGACGCCAGGTTAAACTATGGCTACACCTTC
abundance: -; v_gene: TRBV5-4; d_gene: TRBD2; j_gene: TRBJ2-1; CDR3aa: CASNRGGSYNEQFF; CDR3nt: TGTGCCAGCAACCGCGGGGGATCCTACAATGAGCAGTTCTTC
abundance: few; v_gene: TRBV27; d_gene: TRBD1; j_gene: TRBJ1-4; CDR3aa: CASGKQGGTNEKLFF; CDR3nt: TGTGCCAGCGGGAAACAGGGGGGTACTAATGAAAAACTGTTTTTT
abundance: -; v_gene: TRBV29-1; d_gene: -; j_gene: TRBJ1-3; CDR3aa: CSVEQFSGNTIYF; CDR3nt: TGCAGCGTTGAACAGTTCTCTGGAAACACCATATATTTT
abundance: few; v_gene: TRBV4-1; d_gene: TRBD1; j_gene: TRBJ2-7; CDR3aa: CASSQEGGPGQGSYEQYF; CDR3nt: TGCGCCAGCAGCCAAGAGGGGGGCCCGGGACAGGGATCTTACGAGCAGTACTTC
abundance: -; v_gene: TRBV12-3/TRBV12-4; d_gene: -; j_gene: TRBJ1-1; CDR3aa: CASSEIRGEAFF; CDR3nt: TGTGCCAGCAGTGAAATCAGAGGTGAAGCTTTCTTT
abundance: -; v_gene: TRBV9; d_gene: -; j_gene: TRBJ2-3; CDR3aa: CASSVEGGAGTDTQYF; CDR3nt: TGTGCCAGCAGCGTAGAAGGGGGGGCGGGCACAGATACGCAGTATTTT
abundance: -; v_gene: TRBV24-1; d_gene: TRBD1; j_gene: TRBJ1-1; CDR3aa: CATSDLMEQGAEAFF; CDR3nt: TGTGCCACCAGTGATTTGATGGAACAGGGGGCTGAAGCTTTCTTT
abundance: once; v_gene: TRBV5-1; d_gene: TRBD2; j_gene: TRBJ2-1; CDR3aa: CASAPVREGRGGSEQFF; CDR3nt: TGCGCCAGCGCCCCCGTTCGGGAGGGAAGAGGCGGTTCTGAGCAGTTCTTC
abundance: -; v_gene: TRBV7-3; d_gene: TRBD2; j_gene: TRBJ2-7; CDR3aa: CASSLNSGESEQYF; CDR3nt: TGTGCCAGCAGCTTAAATAGCGGGGAGAGCGAGCAGTACTTC
abundance: -; v_gene: TRBV29-1; d_gene: -; j_gene: TRBJ2-1; CDR3aa: CSVARDNEQFF; CDR3nt: TGCAGCGTTGCGAGGGACAATGAGCAGTTCTTC
abundance: -; v_gene: TRBV5-6; d_gene: -; j_gene: TRBJ2-1; CDR3aa: CASSLGGGPYNEQFF; CDR3nt: TGTGCCAGCAGCTTGGGGGGGGGCCCCTACAATGAGCAGTTCTTC
abundance: once; v_gene: TRBV30; d_gene: TRBD2; j_gene: TRBJ2-3; CDR3aa: CAWSDGGGDTQYF; CDR3nt: TGTGCCTGGAGTGATGGGGGGGGAGATACGCAGTATTTT
abundance: -; v_gene: TRBV6-1; d_gene: -; j_gene: TRBJ1-1; CDR3aa: CASSEPQRGKGPEAFF; CDR3nt: TGTGCCAGCAGTGAACCCCAGCGCGGGAAAGGGCCTGAAGCTTTCTTT
abundance: -; v_gene: TRBV2; d_gene: -; j_gene: TRBJ1-6; CDR3aa: CASSEYRPRYANSPLHF; CDR3nt: TGTGCCAGCAGTGAATACCGGCCTAGGTACGCCAATTCACCCCTCCACTTT
abundance: -; v_gene: TRBV5-1; d_gene: -; j_gene: TRBJ2-2; CDR3aa: CASSFMTDTLNTGELFF; CDR3nt: TGCGCCAGCAGCTTTATGACAGATACACTGAACACCGGGGAGCTGTTTTTT
abundance: -; v_gene: TRBV5-4; d_gene: TRBD1; j_gene: TRBJ1-2; CDR3aa: CASSLIQGGYGYTF; CDR3nt: TGTGCCAGCAGCTTGATACAGGGGGGCTATGGCTACACCTTC
abundance: -; v_gene: TRBV10-3; d_gene: -; j_gene: TRBJ2-3; CDR3aa: CAISVRDTQYF; CDR3nt: TGTGCCATCAGTGTTCGGGATACGCAGTATTTT
abundance: once; v_gene: TRBV19; d_gene: -; j_gene: TRBJ1-5; CDR3aa: CASNGIDRRGQPQHF; CDR3nt: TGTGCCAGTAATGGGATTGACAGGCGAGGTCAGCCCCAGCATTTT
abundance: -; v_gene: TRBV19; d_gene: -; j_gene: TRBJ1-4; CDR3aa: CASSIGGGEKLFF; CDR3nt: TGTGCCAGTAGTATTGGGGGGGGAGAAAAACTGTTTTTT
abundance: -; v_gene: TRBV4-1; d_gene: TRBD1; j_gene: TRBJ1-5; CDR3aa: CASSQDPPDRDSNQPQHF; CDR3nt: TGCGCCAGCAGCCAAGATCCCCCGGACAGGGATAGCAATCAGCCCCAGCATTTT
abundance: -; v_gene: TRBV6-5; d_gene: TRBD1; j_gene: TRBJ2-1; CDR3aa: CASSQDRDTYNEQFF; CDR3nt: TGTGCCAGCAGCCAGGACAGGGATACCTACAATGAGCAGTTCTTC
abundance: -; v_gene: TRBV10-3; d_gene: -; j_gene: TRBJ1-1; CDR3aa: CAISDGEGDAFF; CDR3nt: TGTGCCATCAGTGACGGGGAGGGTGATGCTTTCTTT
abundance: -; v_gene: TRBV7-2; d_gene: -; j_gene: TRBJ1-5; CDR3aa: CASTLMGLTNQPQHF; CDR3nt: TGTGCCAGCACCCTTATGGGACTGACGAATCAGCCCCAGCATTTT
abundance: once; v_gene: TRBV6-5; d_gene: -; j_gene: TRBJ2-7; CDR3aa: CASNSGLEVGEQYF; CDR3nt: TGTGCCAGCAATTCGGGACTCGAGGTTGGCGAGCAGTACTTC
abundance: -; v_gene: TRBV2; d_gene: -; j_gene: TRBJ1-1; CDR3aa: CASSHFMNTEAFF; CDR3nt: TGTGCCAGCAGCCATTTCATGAACACTGAAGCTTTCTTT
abundance: -; v_gene: TRBV7-6; d_gene: TRBD2; j_gene: TRBJ2-5; CDR3aa: CASAGGGETQYF; CDR3nt: TGTGCCAGCGCGGGGGGCGGGGAGACCCAGTACTTC
abundance: -; v_gene: TRBV11-3; d_gene: -; j_gene: TRBJ2-3; CDR3aa: CASSLGASTDTQYF; CDR3nt: TGTGCCAGCAGCTTGGGGGCCAGCACAGATACGCAGTATTTT
abundance: -; v_gene: TRBV2; d_gene: -; j_gene: TRBJ1-5; CDR3aa: CASSEARGAGQPQHF; CDR3nt: TGTGCCAGCAGTGAAGCCCGGGGGGCGGGTCAGCCCCAGCATTTT
abundance: once; v_gene: TRBV9; d_gene: TRBD2; j_gene: TRBJ2-3; CDR3aa: CASNSRGGGSDTQYF; CDR3nt: TGTGCCAGCAACTCCCGAGGCGGGGGGTCGGATACGCAGTATTTT
abundance: -; v_gene: TRBV2; d_gene: TRBD1; j_gene: TRBJ1-5; CDR3aa: CASRDRVINQPQHF; CDR3nt: TGTGCCAGCAGGGACAGGGTGATCAATCAGCCCCAGCATTTT
abundance: once; v_gene: TRBV4-1; d_gene: -; j_gene: TRBJ1-4; CDR3aa: CASSQGRVATNEKLFF; CDR3nt: TGCGCCAGCAGCCAAGGCAGGGTCGCAACTAATGAAAAACTGTTTTTT
abundance: -; v_gene: TRBV6-4; d_gene: -; j_gene: TRBJ1-2; CDR3aa: CASSDSAGIYGYTF; CDR3nt: TGTGCCAGCAGTGACTCGGCGGGCATCTATGGCTACACCTTC
abundance: -; v_gene: TRBV13; d_gene: -; j_gene: TRBJ1-6; CDR3aa: CASSTAGDSPLHF; CDR3nt: TGTGCCAGCAGCACGGCAGGGGATTCACCCCTCCACTTT
abundance: -; v_gene: TRBV3-1/TRBV3-2; d_gene: -; j_gene: TRBJ1-1; CDR3aa: CASKYGGGVAFF; CDR3nt: TGTGCCAGCAAGTATGGGGGAGGAGTAGCTTTCTTT
abundance: once; v_gene: TRBV6-5; d_gene: -; j_gene: TRBJ1-1; CDR3aa: CASRAPTNTEAFF; CDR3nt: TGTGCCAGCCGCGCACCCACGAACACTGAAGCTTTCTTT
abundance: -; v_gene: TRBV19; d_gene: TRBD2; j_gene: TRBJ2-3; CDR3aa: CASKSGGATDTQYF; CDR3nt: TGTGCCAGTAAGAGCGGGGGGGCCACAGATACGCAGTATTTT
abundance: -; v_gene: TRBV6-6; d_gene: -; j_gene: TRBJ1-5; CDR3aa: CASSYSTDSPQPQHF; CDR3nt: TGTGCCAGCAGTTACTCGACAGACTCCCCTCAGCCCCAGCATTTT
abundance: -; v_gene: TRBV28; d_gene: -; j_gene: TRBJ1-1; CDR3aa: CASSSQQAEAFF; CDR3nt: TGTGCCAGCAGTTCACAACAGGCTGAAGCTTTCTTT
abundance: -; v_gene: TRBV30; d_gene: -; j_gene: TRBJ1-2; CDR3aa: CAWTGNYGYTF; CDR3nt: TGTGCCTGGACAGGGAACTATGGCTACACCTTC
abundance: -; v_gene: TRBV5-6; d_gene: TRBD1; j_gene: TRBJ2-5; CDR3aa: CASSRQGETQYF; CDR3nt: TGTGCCAGCAGTAGGCAGGGGGAAACCCAGTACTTC
abundance: -; v_gene: TRBV30; d_gene: -; j_gene: TRBJ1-6; CDR3aa: CAWGFRTRGSPLHF; CDR3nt: TGTGCCTGGGGGTTCCGAACCCGGGGTTCACCCCTCCACTTT
abundance: once; v_gene: TRBV5-1; d_gene: TRBD1; j_gene: TRBJ2-1; CDR3aa: CASSSMTGIGEQFF; CDR3nt: TGCGCCAGCAGCTCTATGACAGGGATCGGAGAGCAGTTCTTC
abundance: -; v_gene: TRBV11-1; d_gene: TRBD1; j_gene: TRBJ1-4; CDR3aa: CASSSGQNNEKLFF; CDR3nt: TGTGCCAGCAGCTCGGGACAGAATAATGAAAAACTGTTTTTT
abundance: -; v_gene: TRBV1; d_gene: -; j_gene: TRBJ1-1; CDR3aa: CTSSQVYRDYPEAFF; CDR3nt: TGCACCAGCAGCCAAGTATACAGGGACTACCCTGAAGCTTTCTTT
abundance: -; v_gene: TRBV2; d_gene: -; j_gene: TRBJ2-1; CDR3aa: CASTQGSGQFF; CDR3nt: TGTGCCAGCACCCAGGGCAGTGGCCAGTTCTTC
abundance: -; v_gene: TRBV27; d_gene: -; j_gene: TRBJ2-5; CDR3aa: CASSLTPTGETQYF; CDR3nt: TGTGCCAGCAGTTTGACCCCCACGGGAGAGACCCAGTACTTC
abundance: -; v_gene: TRBV19; d_gene: TRBD1; j_gene: TRBJ1-2; CDR3aa: CASGQPGQGNYGYTF; CDR3nt: TGTGCCAGTGGACAACCGGGACAGGGGAACTATGGCTACACCTTC
abundance: -; v_gene: TRBV6-6; d_gene: TRBD1; j_gene: TRBJ1-5; CDR3aa: CASSFTQGTGAYLDF; CDR3nt: TGTGCCAGCAGTTTCACACAGGGGACAGGGGCGTACCTGGATTTT
abundance: -; v_gene: TRBV4-2; d_gene: TRBD1; j_gene: TRBJ1-6; CDR3aa: CASSQDWRQGDSPLHF; CDR3nt: TGTGCCAGCAGCCAAGATTGGAGACAGGGCGATTCACCCCTCCACTTT
abundance: -; v_gene: TRBV4-1; d_gene: -; j_gene: TRBJ1-3; CDR3aa: CASSQGRARDSGNTIYF; CDR3nt: TGCGCCAGCAGCCAAGGGAGGGCCAGGGACTCTGGAAACACCATATATTTT